Here is one T cell receptor beta chain with its context. Its antigen is not known. The data originate from a study of OX40 agonist ivuxolimab in advanced cancers. Germline loops: CDR1 KGHSH, CDR2 LQKENI. With V trimmed by 3 bases and J by 8 bases, 12 bases remained unmatched. This CDR3 is 15 amino acids long. Whole-study results and caveats: CD4+ and CD8+ blood T cells expanded clonally by week 6 at 0.1 to 3.0 mg/kg. Expanded peripheral T cell antigen specificity was not determined.

TCRdb's copy holds only in-frame clones and misses some; the assay was immunoSEQ multiplex PCR. Of some 100,000 clones listed, 80% to 90% are singletons. The chain is built from TRBV18 and TRBJ1-2; TRBD1 aligns across 7 bases. The specimen comprised CD4+ or CD8+ T cells sorted from blood, sampled in a trial of the OX40 agonist ivuxolimab. The clonotype originates from an adult with an advanced solid tumor such as melanoma, head and neck, liver or kidney cancer. The CDR3 DNA reads TGTGCCAGCTCACCGCGACAGGGCCCGTTTGAGGGCTACACCTTC. Translating gives CASSPRQGPFEGYTF.